This entry concerns a single T cell receptor (beta chain). Its target is not known. This entry belongs to a study of breast tumors, draining lymph nodes, adjacent tissues. Overall study findings and caveats: Most tumor T cells seemingly derive from lymph node, then expand in tumor. Tumor TCR diversity was below lymph nodes but above nontumor tissue.

TCRdb re-analysed the multiplex PCR reads in MiXCR, keeping a single row per CDR3 protein. The sample lists 30,000 to 40,000 distinct CDR3 sequences, 63% occurring once. V trimming: 6 bases; J trimming: 7 bases; junction bases outside the gene matches: 8. The CDR3 runs to 14 residues. V and J are TRBV12-3 or TRBV12-4 and TRBJ1-4; 7 nucleotides align to TRBD1. Sequences were obtained from breast tumor tissue. The receptor comes from a female donor with breast cancer. Some clones in this sample may be carry-over from other donors' samples. CDR3 in amino acids: CASRDRVGGEKLFF. The CDR3 coding sequence is TGTGCCAGCAGAGACAGGGTGGGGGGTGAAAAACTGTTTTTT.